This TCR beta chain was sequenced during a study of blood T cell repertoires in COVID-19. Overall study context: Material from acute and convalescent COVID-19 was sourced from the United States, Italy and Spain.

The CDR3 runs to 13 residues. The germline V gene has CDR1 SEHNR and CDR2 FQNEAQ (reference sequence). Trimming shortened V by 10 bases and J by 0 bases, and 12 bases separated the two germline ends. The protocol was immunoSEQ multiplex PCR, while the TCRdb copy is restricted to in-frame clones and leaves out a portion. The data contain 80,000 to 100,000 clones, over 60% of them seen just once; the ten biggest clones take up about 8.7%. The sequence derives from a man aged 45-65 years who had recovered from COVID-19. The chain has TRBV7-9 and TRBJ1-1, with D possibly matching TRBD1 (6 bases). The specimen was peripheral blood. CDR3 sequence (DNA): TGTGCCAACCGGACAGACCTGAACACTGAAGCTTTCTTT. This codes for CANRTDLNTEAFF.